This passage covers 14 T cell receptor beta chains from one sample sequenced in a study of shared clonotypes between healthy human individuals. Data came from immunoSEQ multiplex PCR; TCRdb stores just in-frame clones and leaves some out. This table has 2 million to 2.5 million clones, about 94% appearing once. The sample comprised naive CD4+ T cells sorted from blood. Indicated subset: CD45RA+ positively selected. These receptors all stem from a man aged 18 to 30 in good health.

The rearrangement links TRBV10-3 to TRBJ2-6; D unclear. The CDR3 is made up of 15 amino acids. Germline V gene sequence: CDR1 ENHRY, CDR2 SYGVKD. V dropped 2 bases and J dropped 0 bases, with 5 bases sitting between them. The CDR3 loop is CAISETFSGANVLTF. The CDR3 region has the DNA TGTGCCATCAGTGAGACCTTCTCTGGGGCCAACGTCCTGACTTTC.

The chain has TRBV6-5 and TRBJ2-7, with D possibly being TRBD1 (5 bases). V lost 0 bases and J 7 bases, leaving 13 bases between the germline ends. The CDR3 spans 14 residues. CDR1 MNHEY and CDR2 SVGAGI come from the germline V gene. The CDR3 nucleotides are TGTGCCAGCAGTTACTCGCCTGGGGCACGGGAGCAGTACTTC. Protein: CASSYSPGAREQYF.

The chain links TRBV29-1 to TRBJ2-7; D is undetermined. V dropped 6 bases and J dropped 2 bases, with 20 bases sitting between them. The CDR3 has 15 amino acids. Per the germline V gene, CDR1 is SQVTM and CDR2 is ANQGSEA. The CDR3, as DNA: TGCAGCGTACTCACCCGCACGCAACCCGCCTACGAGCAGTACTTC. Translated: CSVLTRTQPAYEQYF.

The chain carries TRBV7-8 and TRBJ1-5; maybe TRBD1 (5 bases). V gave up 0 bases and J gave up 7 bases, with 13 bases separating them. Per the germline V gene, CDR1 is SGHVS and CDR2 is FQNEAQ. The CDR3 sequence is 15 residues long. CDR3 sequence reads: CASSLAGGKGQPQHF. The CDR3 nucleotides read TGTGCCAGCAGCTTAGCGGGGGGTAAGGGACAGCCCCAGCATTTT.

This chain uses TRBV19 with TRBJ2-1; no reliable D call. The CDR3 covers 15 residues. Germline loops: CDR1 LNHDA, CDR2 SQIVND (reference sequence). Trimming shortened V by 5 bases and J by 0 bases, and 11 bases separated the two germline ends. The CDR3 DNA is TGTGCCAGTAGTGATCCGGGCGGCTCCTACAATGAGCAGTTCTTC. Translation gives CASSDPGGSYNEQFF. The entire variable domain, with the rest obtained from reference TRBV19 and TRBJ2-1, is as follows: DGGITQSPKYLFRKEGQNVTLSCEQNLNHDAMYWYRQDPGQGLRLIYYSQIVNDFQKGDIAEGYSVSREKKESFPLTVTSAQKNPTAFYLCASSDPGGSYNEQFFGPGTRLTVL.

This chain joins TRBV4-1 and TRBJ1-2; 9 nucleotides match TRBD1. CDR1 is MGHRA, CDR2 YSYEKL, per germline. CDR3 size: 16 residues. The J segment lost 0 bases and the V segment lost 3 bases, leaving 5 bases of the junction unmatched. The CDR3 region is CASSHEGDRANYGYTF. CDR3 DNA sequence: TGCGCCAGCAGCCATGAAGGGGACAGGGCTAACTATGGCTACACCTTC.

The gene calls are TRBV27 and TRBJ2-7, with no clear D. The CDR3 length is 12 residues. Germline assignment: CDR1 MNHEY and CDR2 SMNVEV (reference sequence). Between the trimmed V and J ends, which lost 6 bases and 5 bases, there was a span of 11 bases. This CDR3 reads CASSPSTNEQYF. The CDR3 coding sequence is TGTGCCAGCAGCCCCTCAACCAACGAGCAGTACTTC.

Worth noting for this clone: The same CDR3 also results from other DNA sequences found in this sample. The gene calls are TRBV20-1 and TRBJ1-1; D is ambiguous. V lost 6 bases and J lost 6, with 8 bases in between. This CDR3 has 10 residues. Germline CDR1 is DFQATT and CDR2 is SNEGSKA (reference sequence). DNA for the CDR3: TGCAGTGCGGCTAGGGCTGAAGCTTTCTTT. It is translated as CSAARAEAFF.

V gene TRBV7-9 combines with J gene TRBJ1-4; TRBD1 matches at 8 bases. Germline CDR1 is SEHNR and CDR2 is FQNEAQ (reference sequence). This CDR3 has 14 residues. Trimming at V came to 3 bases and at J to 8 bases, leaving 5 bases not matched to a gene. The CDR3 DNA sequence: TGTGCCAGCAGCTTCGGACAGGGAAAGGAAAAACTGTTTTTT. Amino acid sequence: CASSFGQGKEKLFF. Combining the CDR3 with reference TRBV7-9 and TRBJ1-4 gives the whole variable domain DTGVSQNPRHKITKRGQNVTFRCDPISEHNRLYWYRQTLGQGPEFLTYFQNEAQLEKSRLLSDRFSAERPKGSFSTLEIQRTEQGDSAMYLCASSFGQGKEKLFFGSGTQLSVL.

J is TRBJ2-1 and V is TRBV5-1, with TRBD2 matching 7 bases. V lost 7 bases to trimming and J lost 4 bases; unmatched junction nucleotides: 5. The CDR3 has 13 residues. The germline CDR1 and CDR2 sequences are SGHRS and YFSETQ. The CDR3 here is CASRDYSYNEQFF. CDR3 DNA: TGCGCCAGCCGGGACTACTCGTACAATGAGCAGTTCTTC.

The rearrangement uses TRBV18 and TRBJ1-3, with 7 bases aligning to TRBD1. This CDR3 is 18 amino acids long. With V trimmed by 3 bases and J by 0 bases, 11 bases remained unmatched. Germline V gene sequence: CDR1 KGHSH, CDR2 LQKENI. DNA for the CDR3: TGTGCCAGCTCACCGGGACAGTCCTCGTTAAGCTCTGGAAACACCATATATTTT. It yields the protein CASSPGQSSLSSGNTIYF.

The chain uses TRBV27 and TRBJ2-5, with TRBD1 as a possible D gene (6 bases). Germline assignment: CDR1 MNHEY and CDR2 SMNVEV (reference sequence). CDR3 size: 17 residues. V dropped 6 bases and J dropped 1 base, with 21 bases sitting between them. This CDR3 is CASSRRDKGLLQETQYF. DNA for the CDR3: TGTGCCAGCAGCCGCCGGGACAAGGGCCTCCTCCAAGAGACCCAGTACTTC.

The rearrangement uses TRBV18 and TRBJ1-1, with a possible D match to TRBD1 (5 bases). V was cut by 2 bases and J by 4 bases, with 11 bases left in between. The CDR3 has 14 residues. Germline loops: CDR1 KGHSH, CDR2 LQKENI. The CDR3 region is CASSPEGRVTEAFF. The CDR3 DNA reads TGTGCCAGCTCACCAGAGGGCAGGGTCACTGAAGCTTTCTTT.

Concerning this clone itself: Different DNA sequences within this sample yield the same CDR3. The rearrangement links TRBV19 to TRBJ1-4; 8 bases are a match to TRBD1. Germline assignment: CDR1 LNHDA and CDR2 SQIVND (reference sequence). The CDR3 covers 15 residues. V trimming: 3 bases; J trimming: 5 bases; junction bases outside the gene matches: 5. The chain's CDR3 is CASSISQGANEKLFF. Written as DNA, the CDR3 is TGTGCCAGTAGTATCTCTCAGGGGGCGAATGAAAAACTGTTTTTT.